The TCR beta chain under discussion was sequenced for a study of blood T cell repertoires in COVID-19. Study-wide context: Donors in the United States, Italy and Spain gave samples during acute or convalescent COVID-19.

Original methodology: By means of reference gene primer amplification, nucleated cell counts were estimated. Some clones are missing from TCRdb's copy, which holds only in-frame ones; the method was immunoSEQ multiplex PCR. Clone size and V and J calls were adopted from that table, with D and trimming inferred from the DNA. The data contain 350,000 to 400,000 clones, around nine tenths of them singletons. With 4 bases removed from V and 4 bases from J, the gap between germline ends came to 17 bases. Germline V lookup: CDR1 SQVTM, CDR2 ANQGSEA. The length of the CDR3 is 15 residues. The TCR originated in a woman younger than 35 who had recovered from COVID-19. This rearrangement joins TRBV29-1 to TRBJ1-3, with D possibly being TRBD1 (5 bases). The specimen sequenced was PBMCs or T cells enriched from blood (not recorded which). The CDR3 sequence is CSVGGVVGRGNTIYF. Written as DNA, the CDR3 is TGCAGCGTTGGGGGGGTAGTGGGACGAGGAAACACCATATATTTT.